This note documents a single T cell receptor beta chain sequence. These data originate in a study of blood T cell repertoires in COVID-19. Study at large: Acute and convalescent COVID-19 samples came from the United States, Italy and Spain.

Participants, roughly 18 to 100 years old, spanned about 26 US areas. The authors' processing: Amplifying reference gene primers gave estimates of nucleated cell counts. Method: immunoSEQ multiplex PCR; TCRdb's copy keeps in-frame clones and lacks some. The V and J calls and the clone size are those of that table, but D and trimming were determined from the DNA. Among approximately 300,000 clones listed, approximately 90% were seen once. The germline CDR1 and CDR2 sequences are LGHDT and YNNKEL (reference sequence). The CDR3 totals 19 residues. V lost 5 bases, J lost 2 bases, and 13 bases stayed unmatched.

Sample: PBMCs or T cells enriched from blood (not recorded which). This chain connects TRBV3-1 (or the pseudogene TRBV3-2) to TRBJ2-2; 11 bases agree with TRBD1. This receptor was identified in a woman in her twenties or thirties who had been exposed to COVID-19. The CDR3 loop is CASSGRTGGVAVNTGELFF. CDR3 coding DNA: TGTGCCAGCAGCGGCCGGACAGGGGGCGTTGCGGTAAACACCGGGGAGCTGTTTTTT.